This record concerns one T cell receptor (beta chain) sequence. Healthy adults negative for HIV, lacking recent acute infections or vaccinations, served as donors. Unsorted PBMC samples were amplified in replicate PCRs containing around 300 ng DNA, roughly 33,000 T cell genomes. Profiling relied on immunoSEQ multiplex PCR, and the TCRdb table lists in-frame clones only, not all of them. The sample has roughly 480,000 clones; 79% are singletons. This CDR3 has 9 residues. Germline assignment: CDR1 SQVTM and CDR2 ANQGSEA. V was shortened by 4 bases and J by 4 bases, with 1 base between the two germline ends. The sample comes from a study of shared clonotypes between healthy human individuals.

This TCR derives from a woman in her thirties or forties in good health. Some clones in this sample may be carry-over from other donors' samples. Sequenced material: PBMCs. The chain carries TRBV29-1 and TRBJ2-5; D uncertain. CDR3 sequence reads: CSVGETQYF. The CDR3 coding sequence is TGCAGCGTTGGAGAGACCCAGTACTTC.